This TCR beta chain was sequenced during a study of Graves' ophthalmopathy and Graves' hyperthyroidism. About the research overall: Peripheral blood was gathered at the point of initial diagnosis, before any treatment started. Study-level points and caveats: Among expanded thyroid clonotypes above 0.001 frequency, most also occurred in blood.

The length of the CDR3 is 14 residues. Germline CDR1 reads SNHLY; CDR2 reads FYNNEI. Germline trimming cut 7 bases from V and 0 bases from J; bases unmatched to any gene: 3. Investigators amplified TCR beta CDR3 regions from RNA transcripts. The authors performed first-round RT-PCR with HTBI primers and then a second-round multiplex PCR. TCRdb used MiXCR to reprocess the multiplex PCR reads, holding one entry per CDR3 protein. The sample includes some 250,000 distinct CDR3 sequences, less than 55% of them seen just once. On this clonotype itself: What it recognizes is unknown.

Orbital computed tomography and thyroid ultrasound, along with TRAb, serum thyroxine and clinical symptoms, underpinned diagnosis. The PBMCs were taken from more than 8 ml of fresh peripheral blood. Sequencing was carried out using peripheral blood. The source of this sequence is an adult man with Graves' ophthalmopathy. The chain employs TRBV2 and TRBJ1-5; TRBD1 matches 7 bases. CDR3 in amino acids: CASMTGYSNQPQHF. CDR3 sequence (DNA): TGTGCCAGCATGACAGGGTATAGCAATCAGCCCCAGCATTTT.